This T cell receptor beta chain stems from a study of shared clonotypes between healthy human individuals (dated by TCRdb to 2020 to 2022). Turning to the overall study: Three men and a couple of women, aged 18 to 49 years, made up the cohort. For each donor, CD4 naive and CD4 memory were each run on three plates, CD8 naive on two plates, and CD8 memory on one plate. Between about 0.85 and 9.5 billion PBMCs per donor were obtained by leukapheresis. To estimate repertoire size and how much clonotype sharing occurs between individuals, the study deeply sequenced the blood TCR repertoires of 5 or 6 healthy adults. Libraries were prepared and TCR repertoires were sequenced by different laboratories using diverse techniques, in order to increase sequencing depth and limit assay-specific biases. Here is what the overall study found, with its caveats: Pairwise subsampling indicated that sequencing depth was expected to affect the degree of clonotype sharing among donors. When a handful of donors were compared, the shared fraction of clonotypes was 5% to 6.5% for naive CD4, less than 4% for naive CD8, 2% to 2.5% for memory CD4, and 0.4% for memory CD8. Sampling was restricted to blood, and TCR repertoires in tissue are likely to differ from TCR repertoires in blood. Even with the large sequencing depth, rarefaction of the sorted-subset datasets indicated that sequencing was incomplete. Naive subsets generally had larger estimated clonotype richness than memory subsets. The small number of donors limited the genetic and exposure-history diversity represented. Compared with non-shared clonotypes, the clonotypes found in all four sorted-subset donors had higher generation probabilities.

Remarks on this clone: Its target antigen remains unknown. Per-base quality was not reported, and no clone a single base away is much larger than it.

The germline V gene encodes CDR1 GTSNPN and CDR2 SVGIG (reference sequence). The CDR3 covers 14 residues, taking in both the cysteine and the phenylalanine. The kept DNA is CDR3 alone, 42 bases in frame from the first base. V drops 4 bases and J drops 5 bases, leaving 16 bases in between. The donors were healthy, HIV-negative adults with no recently reported acute infections or vaccinations. All donors were Caucasian adults living in Nashville, Tennessee, USA. CD4+ T cells were enriched by magnetic negative selection, after which naive cells were positively selected on CD45RA and the negative fraction was taken as the memory subset. Blood was collected by leukapheresis, and PBMCs were isolated by Ficoll-Histopaque density gradient centrifugation and then cryopreserved in liquid nitrogen vapor phase. Analytical flow cytometry was used to check the purity and quantity of each magnetically sorted T cell population. Each sorted fraction had its genomic DNA isolated and then quantified by UV absorbance on a Nanodrop 2000c.

TCR CDR3 regions were amplified from genomic DNA by multiplex PCR using the deep immunoSEQ assay. For each cell subset, the extracted genomic DNA was distributed evenly across all wells of several immunoSEQ 96-well plates, and each plate served as one replicate. For sorted subsets, about 0.2 ug genomic DNA, equal to 30,000 to 35,000 T cell genomes, was loaded into each replicate PCR. Purified libraries were measured with a Qubit 3.0 fluorometer, size-checked on a Bioanalyzer 2100, and measured again with the KAPA Library Quantification kit. A separate single-read 150-cycle Illumina NextSeq 550 flow cell was used to sequence each immunoSEQ 96-well plate. As for the authors' bioinformatics: Because only junctional sequences without quality scores were contained in the immunoSEQ output, filtering matching that applied to full-length reads could not be performed. To assign V/J genes and CDR3, sequences were annotated against IMGT germline references using PyIR, a Python wrapper for IgBLAST v1.9. Any read was removed if the V/J assignment was weak (E-value above 1e-6), the CDR3 was missing, or the read contained stop codons, out-of-frame junctions, or ambiguous translated residues. V3J clonotypes were defined as sequences sharing an identical inferred V gene, J gene, and CDR3 amino acid sequence. Percentage overlap between repertoires was calculated by dividing the number of shared unique clonotypes by the size of the smaller repertoire. Repertoire richness was assessed with RTK rarefaction, the Chao1 estimator, and Recon v2.1 estimates of unobserved clonotypes. OLGA was used to compute generation probabilities for all TCRbeta clonotypes that the gDNA method yielded from four donors. TCRdb carries this immuneACCESS record with in-frame sequences only. Its versions omit some clonotypes, under half of them owing to an unresolved V gene in the studies checked, with the rest unexplained. The D gene and trimming were derived from the DNA, and the V and J assignments and clone size from that table. Across this sample there are over 1.5 million clones, with 98% seen only once. Roughly 0.45% of the sample is taken by the ten largest.

The sequenced sample was naive CD4+ T cells sorted from blood. The cell subset or site label corresponds to: CD45RA+ positively selected. The rearrangement combines TRBV30 with TRBJ2-3; the D gene cannot be resolved reliably. The receptor was derived from a man aged 30-40 years in good health. The CDR3 in this case is CAWTGGVFKDTQYF. The nucleotide sequence is TGTGCCTGGACAGGCGGAGTGTTTAAAGATACGCAGTATTTT.